This TCR beta chain is drawn from a study of T-cell reconstitution after alpha-beta-depleted transplantation in children. Concerning this clonotype: Its antigen is still unknown.

Trimming took 5 bases from V and 6 from J, leaving 14 bases between them. Per the germline V gene, CDR1 is SEHNR and CDR2 is FQNEAQ (reference sequence). CDR3 length equals 14 residues. Study-level points and caveats: TCRbeta diversity was high at day 60 in some patients (a result of surviving recipient T cells and thymic progenitors). Most T-cell counts and diversity one year after the transplant came from T cells that were newly produced. Where alpha-beta T cells came from about two months after transplant was reportedly several hundred expanded graft clones.

This sample's TCRbeta library carried unique molecular identifier barcodes. From the PCR reads, TCRdb called clonotypes with MiXCR, one entry per CDR3 protein. In the table there are hundreds of thousands of distinct CDR3 sequences, approximately 12% of which are singletons. V is TRBV7-9 and J is TRBJ2-4, with D maybe TRBD2 (5 bases). This clonotype originated in a male patient younger than 18 who had a stem cell transplant for acute myeloid leukemia, so the T cells may come from the graft donor. The input for sequencing was PBMCs, mostly from graft donor cells, taken 360 days after TCRalphabeta/CD19-depleted stem cell transplant. CDR3: CASSRGPSPNIQYF. The CDR3 DNA reads TGTGCCAGCAGCCGAGGGCCTTCGCCAAACATTCAGTACTTC.